This record looks at one TCR beta chain sequence and its context. As yet, its antigen is unknown. The data were obtained in a study of Ad26.COV2.S vaccination and SARS-CoV-2 variants. Clones were read by immunoSEQ multiplex PCR, and TCRdb kept only the in-frame ones, dropping some. The table records 400,000 to 450,000 clones, 90% of them present only once. Study observations and caveats: For non-spike TCRs, breadth in vaccine recipients resembled that in placebo recipients.

This CDR3 has 13 amino acids. Trimming took off 5 bases at V and 3 bases at J, with 11 bases between the two ends. Treatment indicated: around 19 received Ad26.COV2.S at low or high dose, single or two shots; about 5 received placebo; per-sample allocation not given. Sampling was done on day 63 after the first vaccine or placebo injection. This sequence was found in a person aged 18-65 years who received the Ad26.COV2.S COVID-19 vaccine or a placebo. Source: peripheral blood, taken in a trial of Ad26.COV2.S vaccine versus placebo. This chain joins TRBV12-3 or TRBV12-4 and TRBJ2-7; no firm D call. CDR3 nucleotides: TGTGCCAGCAGTCGTACAGCGAACTACGAGCAGTACTTC. The encoded protein is CASSRTANYEQYF.